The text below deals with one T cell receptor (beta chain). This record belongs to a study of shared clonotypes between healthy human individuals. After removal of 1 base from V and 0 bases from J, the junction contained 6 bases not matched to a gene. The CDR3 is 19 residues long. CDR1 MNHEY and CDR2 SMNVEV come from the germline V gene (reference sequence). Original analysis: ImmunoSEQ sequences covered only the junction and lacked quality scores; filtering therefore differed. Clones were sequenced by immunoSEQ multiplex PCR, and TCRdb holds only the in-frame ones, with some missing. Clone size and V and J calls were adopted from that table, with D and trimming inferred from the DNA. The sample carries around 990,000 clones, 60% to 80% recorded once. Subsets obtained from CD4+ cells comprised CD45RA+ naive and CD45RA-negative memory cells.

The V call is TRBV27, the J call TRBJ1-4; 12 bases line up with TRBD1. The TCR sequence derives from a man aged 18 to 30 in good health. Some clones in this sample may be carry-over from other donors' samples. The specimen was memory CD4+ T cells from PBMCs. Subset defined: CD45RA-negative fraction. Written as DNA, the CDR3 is TGTGCCAGCAGTTTATTCCGGGACAGGGGGCCTTCAACTAATGAAAAACTGTTTTTT. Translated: CASSLFRDRGPSTNEKLFF.